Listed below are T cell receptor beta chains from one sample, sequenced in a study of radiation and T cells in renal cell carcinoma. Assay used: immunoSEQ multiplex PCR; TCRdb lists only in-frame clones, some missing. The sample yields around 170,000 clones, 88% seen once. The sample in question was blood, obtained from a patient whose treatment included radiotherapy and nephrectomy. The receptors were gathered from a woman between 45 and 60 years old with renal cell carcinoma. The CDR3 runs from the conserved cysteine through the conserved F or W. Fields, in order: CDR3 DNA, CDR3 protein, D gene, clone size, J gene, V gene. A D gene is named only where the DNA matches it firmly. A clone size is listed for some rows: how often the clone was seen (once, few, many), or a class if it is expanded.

CDR3 DNA: TGTGCCTGGATCAGAGAGCCGCCCCCGGGGGGCACTGAAGCTTTCTTT
CDR3 protein: CAWIREPPPGGTEAFF
D gene: .
clone size: .
J gene: TRBJ1-1
V gene: TRBV30

CDR3 DNA: TGTGCCAGCAGCTGGGAGGGCGGTAACTATGGCTACACCTTC
CDR3 protein: CASSWEGGNYGYTF
D gene: .
clone size: .
J gene: TRBJ1-2
V gene: TRBV5-4

CDR3 DNA: TGTGCCAGCAAGACTCGACAGGGGTCAACTAATGGCTACACCTTC
CDR3 protein: CASKTRQGSTNGYTF
D gene: TRBD1
clone size: once
J gene: TRBJ1-2
V gene: TRBV6-4

CDR3 DNA: TGTGCCAGCGGGCGACAGCTCAGCTCTGGAAACACCATATATTTT
CDR3 protein: CASGRQLSSGNTIYF
D gene: .
clone size: .
J gene: TRBJ1-3
V gene: TRBV4-2

CDR3 DNA: TGCAGCGTTGAAGATCCCGCGACAGACTGGGGTAAACTGTTTTTT
CDR3 protein: CSVEDPATDWGKLFF
D gene: .
clone size: .
J gene: TRBJ1-4
V gene: TRBV29-1

CDR3 DNA: TGTGCCAGCAGCTTAAGCCAAACTCAAGAGACCCAGTACTTC
CDR3 protein: CASSLSQTQETQYF
D gene: .
clone size: .
J gene: TRBJ2-5
V gene: TRBV7-2

CDR3 DNA: TGTGCCAGTAGTGGTACGGTAAGGTATGGCTACACCTTC
CDR3 protein: CASSGTVRYGYTF
D gene: .
clone size: .
J gene: TRBJ1-2
V gene: TRBV19

CDR3 DNA: TGTGCCACCAGCAGAGAGGTCCGACAGGGGGCTTTGCAGTACTTC
CDR3 protein: CATSREVRQGALQYF
D gene: TRBD1
clone size: .
J gene: TRBJ2-7
V gene: TRBV15

CDR3 DNA: TGTGCCAGCAGCTTCGGTGACAGGGGCTACGAGCAGTACTTC
CDR3 protein: CASSFGDRGYEQYF
D gene: TRBD1
clone size: .
J gene: TRBJ2-7
V gene: TRBV5-4

CDR3 DNA: TGTGCCAGCAGCCGACAGACCGAAACTAACTATGGCTACACCTTC
CDR3 protein: CASSRQTETNYGYTF
D gene: .
clone size: .
J gene: TRBJ1-2
V gene: TRBV9

CDR3 DNA: TGTGCCAGCAGCCCCGGGATCACGGGCGAAAAACTGTTTTTT
CDR3 protein: CASSPGITGEKLFF
D gene: .
clone size: once
J gene: TRBJ1-4
V gene: TRBV5-6

CDR3 DNA: TGTGCCAGTAGGTTGGGAGACAACACCGGGGAGCTGTTTTTT
CDR3 protein: CASRLGDNTGELFF
D gene: .
clone size: .
J gene: TRBJ2-2
V gene: TRBV19

CDR3 DNA: TGTGCCAGCACCCTAGAGGGCTACACTGAAGCTTTCTTT
CDR3 protein: CASTLEGYTEAFF
D gene: .
clone size: .
J gene: TRBJ1-1
V gene: TRBV2

CDR3 DNA: TGCGCCAGCAGCCAAGACAGGGCTGCTGAAGCTTTCTTT
CDR3 protein: CASSQDRAAEAFF
D gene: .
clone size: .
J gene: TRBJ1-1
V gene: TRBV4-1

CDR3 DNA: TGTGCCAGCAGTCACACCGGGACAGGGCACTATGGCTACACCTTC
CDR3 protein: CASSHTGTGHYGYTF
D gene: TRBD1
clone size: .
J gene: TRBJ1-2
V gene: TRBV7-9

CDR3 DNA: TGTGCTAGTGCGGAATTGAACACTGAAGCTTTCTTT
CDR3 protein: CASAELNTEAFF
D gene: .
clone size: few
J gene: TRBJ1-1
V gene: TRBV12-5

CDR3 DNA: TGTGCCAGCAGCGTTATGGAGGGACAGCACCAGACCCAGTACTTC
CDR3 protein: CASSVMEGQHQTQYF
D gene: .
clone size: once
J gene: TRBJ2-5
V gene: TRBV9

CDR3 DNA: TGTGCCAGCTCACCACTTGGACTAGCGGAGACAGATACGCAGTATTTT
CDR3 protein: CASSPLGLAETDTQYF
D gene: TRBD2
clone size: .
J gene: TRBJ2-3
V gene: TRBV18

CDR3 DNA: TGTGCCAGCAGCGGAGGGACTAGCTCCTCCACAGATACGCAGTATTTT
CDR3 protein: CASSGGTSSSTDTQYF
D gene: TRBD2
clone size: .
J gene: TRBJ2-3
V gene: TRBV9

CDR3 DNA: TGTGCCAGTAGTCCCAGCGTGGCAACTTATGAGCAGTTCTTC
CDR3 protein: CASSPSVATYEQFF
D gene: .
clone size: .
J gene: TRBJ2-1
V gene: TRBV19

CDR3 DNA: TGTGCCAGCAGTTACTCCGAGGGGCGTGGAGACGGCTACACCTTC
CDR3 protein: CASSYSEGRGDGYTF
D gene: .
clone size: .
J gene: TRBJ1-2
V gene: TRBV6-5

CDR3 DNA: TGTGCCAGCAGCTTAGGGGGGGTTCAAACTGGAAACACCATATATTTT
CDR3 protein: CASSLGGVQTGNTIYF
D gene: .
clone size: .
J gene: TRBJ1-3
V gene: TRBV7-2

CDR3 DNA: TGTGCCAGGGGGGTTAACACTGAAGCTTTCTTT
CDR3 protein: CARGVNTEAFF
D gene: .
clone size: few
J gene: TRBJ1-1
V gene: TRBV2

CDR3 DNA: TGTGCCAGCAGCGTCCGGGACAGGGGCACAGATACGCAGTATTTT
CDR3 protein: CASSVRDRGTDTQYF
D gene: TRBD1
clone size: .
J gene: TRBJ2-3
V gene: TRBV7-9

CDR3 DNA: TGTGCCACCTCCGAGACTATGAACACCGGGGAGCTGTTTTTT
CDR3 protein: CATSETMNTGELFF
D gene: .
clone size: .
J gene: TRBJ2-2
V gene: TRBV19

CDR3 DNA: TGTGCCAGCAGTGAACTGCAGGTAAACTCCTACGAGCAGTACTTC
CDR3 protein: CASSELQVNSYEQYF
D gene: .
clone size: .
J gene: TRBJ2-7
V gene: TRBV6-1

CDR3 DNA: TGTGCCAGCCGACCTTCGAGGATGAACACTGAAGCTTTCTTT
CDR3 protein: CASRPSRMNTEAFF
D gene: .
clone size: once
J gene: TRBJ1-1
V gene: TRBV2

CDR3 DNA: TGCGCCAGCAGCTCCTCGATTGGGGCCAACGTCCTGACTTTC
CDR3 protein: CASSSSIGANVLTF
D gene: .
clone size: .
J gene: TRBJ2-6
V gene: TRBV5-1

CDR3 DNA: TGTGCCTGGTGGGCTAGCGGGTTGAACACCGGGGAGCTGTTTTTT
CDR3 protein: CAWWASGLNTGELFF
D gene: TRBD2
clone size: few
J gene: TRBJ2-2
V gene: TRBV30

CDR3 DNA: TGTGCCAGCAGCTCAGGGATCGGAAACACCATATATTTT
CDR3 protein: CASSSGIGNTIYF
D gene: .
clone size: .
J gene: TRBJ1-3
V gene: TRBV7-2

CDR3 DNA: TGTGCCAGCAGCACGCCGGACAGGTTTGGAGAAAAACTGTTTTTT
CDR3 protein: CASSTPDRFGEKLFF
D gene: TRBD1
clone size: .
J gene: TRBJ1-4
V gene: TRBV7-9

CDR3 DNA: TGTGCCTGGAGGGGAAAAACTGTTGGGAACACTGAAGCTTTCTTT
CDR3 protein: CAWRGKTVGNTEAFF
D gene: .
clone size: .
J gene: TRBJ1-1
V gene: TRBV30

CDR3 DNA: TGTGCCAGCTCACGCCAAGAGACCCAGTACTTC
CDR3 protein: CASSRQETQYF
D gene: .
clone size: few
J gene: TRBJ2-5
V gene: TRBV18

CDR3 DNA: TGTGCCAGCAGCCGAGGATCTTATGGCTACACCTTC
CDR3 protein: CASSRGSYGYTF
D gene: .
clone size: .
J gene: TRBJ1-2
V gene: TRBV9

CDR3 DNA: TGTGCCAGCAGCGCCCGGCTTGGGCCCAACACAGATACGCAGTATTTT
CDR3 protein: CASSARLGPNTDTQYF
D gene: .
clone size: once
J gene: TRBJ2-3
V gene: TRBV14

CDR3 DNA: TGTGCCAGCAGCGTATACGGGATGAACACTGAAGCTTTCTTT
CDR3 protein: CASSVYGMNTEAFF
D gene: .
clone size: .
J gene: TRBJ1-1
V gene: TRBV9

CDR3 DNA: TGTGCCTGGACTTGGGGTAGCTCCTACAATGAGCAGTTCTTC
CDR3 protein: CAWTWGSSYNEQFF
D gene: .
clone size: .
J gene: TRBJ2-1
V gene: TRBV30

CDR3 DNA: TGTGCCAGTAGGACGCAGGGGACAGACTTATCTGGGGCCAACGTCCTGACTTTC
CDR3 protein: CASRTQGTDLSGANVLTF
D gene: TRBD1
clone size: .
J gene: TRBJ2-6
V gene: TRBV19

CDR3 DNA: TGCGCCAGCAGCTTGTACGGGGACGAGCAGTACTTC
CDR3 protein: CASSLYGDEQYF
D gene: .
clone size: .
J gene: TRBJ2-7
V gene: TRBV5-1

CDR3 DNA: TGTGCCAGCGAGACTCGGGAGACCCAGTACTTC
CDR3 protein: CASETRETQYF
D gene: .
clone size: .
J gene: TRBJ2-5
V gene: TRBV2

CDR3 DNA: TGTGCCAGCAGGATAATCTCCTACGAGCAGTACTTC
CDR3 protein: CASRIISYEQYF
D gene: .
clone size: .
J gene: TRBJ2-7
V gene: TRBV6-1

CDR3 DNA: TGTGCCAGCAGCCGCAGGGGATCTGGAAACACCATATATTTT
CDR3 protein: CASSRRGSGNTIYF
D gene: .
clone size: .
J gene: TRBJ1-3
V gene: TRBV5-8

CDR3 DNA: TGTGCCAGCACCCAGGGATTCAATCAGCCCCAGCATTTT
CDR3 protein: CASTQGFNQPQHF
D gene: .
clone size: .
J gene: TRBJ1-5
V gene: TRBV6-1

CDR3 DNA: TGTGCCAGCAGTTACTTTCCGGGTTCCTACGAGCAGTACTTC
CDR3 protein: CASSYFPGSYEQYF
D gene: .
clone size: .
J gene: TRBJ2-7
V gene: TRBV6-6

CDR3 DNA: TGTGCCAGCAGCTGGCGCGGGGGGGCGGTGAATGAGCAGTTCTTC
CDR3 protein: CASSWRGGAVNEQFF
D gene: TRBD2
clone size: .
J gene: TRBJ2-1
V gene: TRBV7-6

CDR3 DNA: TGTGCCTGGAGTGTATCGGGGGTCCTCTATGGCTACACCTTC
CDR3 protein: CAWSVSGVLYGYTF
D gene: .
clone size: .
J gene: TRBJ1-2
V gene: TRBV30

CDR3 DNA: TGTGCCAGCAGTTCTCTGGGGGACACTGAAGCTTTCTTT
CDR3 protein: CASSSLGDTEAFF
D gene: .
clone size: .
J gene: TRBJ1-1
V gene: TRBV6-5

CDR3 DNA: TGTGCCAGTAGTGGACGACAGGGGTCTGAAAAACTGTTTTTT
CDR3 protein: CASSGRQGSEKLFF
D gene: TRBD1
clone size: .
J gene: TRBJ1-4
V gene: TRBV19